The clone carrying this TCR beta chain appeared many times. What it binds is unknown. This entry belongs to a study of regulatory T cells in long-lasting Graves disease. Broader study findings: Comparison showed that persistent patients shared more public clonotypes (around 3,000) than new patients (approximately 1,000).

CDR3 regions were amplified by Arm-PCR using iRepertoire HTBI primers to build TCR beta libraries. One entry per CDR3 protein results from TCRdb running MiXCR on the multiplex PCR reads. The table shows more than 450,000 distinct CDR3 sequences, with 9.5% to 15% occurring only once. Time point defined: newly diagnosed GD, antithyroid drugs for less than 3 months. With RNA extracted from PBMCs as input, the TCR library was made. V shed 0 bases and J shed 0 bases, with 9 bases lying between them. The CDR3 covers 15 residues. Germline CDR1 is LGHNA and CDR2 is YSLEER. These data also featured in a second study, about T cells in Graves' hyperthyroidism and ophthalmopathy. That work contributes: Diagnosis of hyperthyroidism was new in patients aged 18 to 65, and its duration was under 2 months. Each diagnosis was grounded in clinical symptoms, serum thyroxine and TRAb, thyroid ultrasound, and orbital computed tomography.

This clonotype originated in a woman aged 30 to 39 with Graves disease. Specimen: peripheral blood mononuclear cells (PBMCs), collected at new diagnosis, from a patient treated with antithyroid drugs. The chain is built from TRBV4-3 and TRBJ2-7; D tentatively reads TRBD1 or TRBD2 (5 bases each). CDR3 in amino acids: CASSQDGTFSYEQYF. CDR3 bases: TGCGCCAGCAGCCAAGACGGGACGTTCTCCTACGAGCAGTACTTC.